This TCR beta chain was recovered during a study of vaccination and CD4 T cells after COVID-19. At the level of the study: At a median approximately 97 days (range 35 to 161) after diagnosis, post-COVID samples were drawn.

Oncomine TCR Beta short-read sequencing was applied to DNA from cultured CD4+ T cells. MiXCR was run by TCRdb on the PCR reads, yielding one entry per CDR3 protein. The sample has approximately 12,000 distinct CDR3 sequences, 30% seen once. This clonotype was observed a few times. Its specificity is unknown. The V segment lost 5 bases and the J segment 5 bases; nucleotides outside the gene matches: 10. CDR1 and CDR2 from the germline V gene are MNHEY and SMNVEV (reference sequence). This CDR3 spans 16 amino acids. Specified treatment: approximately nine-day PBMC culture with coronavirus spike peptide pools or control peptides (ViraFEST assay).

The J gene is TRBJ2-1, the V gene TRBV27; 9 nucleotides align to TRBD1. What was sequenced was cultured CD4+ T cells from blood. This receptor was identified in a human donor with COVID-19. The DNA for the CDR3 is TGTGCCAGCAGTCCAAACAGGGGGCATATTAACAATGAGCAGTTCTTC. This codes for CASSPNRGHINNEQFF.